The 27 T cell receptor beta chains reported below all come from one sample, sequenced in a study of T cell responses to AZD1222 COVID-19 vaccine. Clones were sequenced by immunoSEQ multiplex PCR, and TCRdb holds only the in-frame ones, with some missing. This sample carries 90,000 to 110,000 clones, roughly 91% of them seen once, and the ten largest clones take 9% to 9.5%. This specimen was peripheral blood, taken on day 0 of AZD1222 vaccination. The origin of the receptors is an adult in good health.

CDR3 residues: CASSFGAEATEAFF. CDR3 in DNA: TGTGCCAGCAGCTTCGGGGCAGAGGCCACTGAAGCTTTCTTT. The chain uses TRBV5-6 and TRBJ1-1; a weak D match, TRBD1 (5 bases). CDR1 and CDR2 (germline): SGHDT, YYEEEE. This CDR3 comprises 14 residues. V was cut by 2 bases and J by 4 bases, with 12 bases left in between.

V and J are TRBV7-2 and TRBJ2-2, with D unresolved. Trimming took off 2 bases at V and 6 bases at J, with 16 bases between the two ends. The CDR3 sequence is 16 residues long. Germline loops: CDR1 SGHTA, CDR2 FQGNSA. CDR3 sequence (DNA): TGTGCCAGCAGCTTAAACCCAGCATTCAAGGCCGGGGAGCTGTTTTTT. Protein sequence: CASSLNPAFKAGELFF. The full variable domain, completed using reference TRBV7-2 and TRBJ2-2, is GAGVSQSPSNKVTEKGKDVELRCDPISGHTALYWYRQSLGQGLEFLIYFQGNSAPDKSGLPSDRFSAERTGGSVSTLTIQRTQQEDSAVYLCASSLNPAFKAGELFFGEGSRLTVL.

This clone has only one observation. This chain connects TRBV19 to TRBJ2-1, with 7 nucleotides matching TRBD1. The V gene end was trimmed by 6 bases and the J gene end by 3 bases; junction bases not matched to a gene: 8. CDR1 is LNHDA, CDR2 SQIVND, per germline (reference sequence). The CDR3 is made up of 15 amino acids. The CDR3 region is CASRDRQGSYNEQFF. The CDR3 nucleotides are TGTGCCAGTAGAGATCGACAGGGTAGCTACAATGAGCAGTTCTTC.

The chain recombines TRBV7-8 with TRBJ2-1; possible D gene TRBD2, 8 bases. There are 16 residues in the CDR3. Germline assignment: CDR1 SGHVS and CDR2 FQNEAQ. V was pared by 5 bases and J by 3 bases, with 17 bases between. The CDR3 DNA reads TGTGCCAGCAGCACAGGGGTCCGGGAGGGCTACAATGAGCAGTTCTTC. Translating gives CASSTGVREGYNEQFF.

V is TRBV7-2 and J is TRBJ2-5; 7 nucleotides agree with TRBD1. The CDR3 is 15 amino acids. Germline CDR1 and CDR2: SGHTA and FQGNSA. J lost 2 bases, V lost 3 bases, and 6 bases had no gene match. DNA for the CDR3: TGTGCCAGCAGCTTTACCGGGACAGCACAAGAGACCCAGTACTTC. Its protein is CASSFTGTAQETQYF.

The CDR3 is CATSSGGGGDNGYTF. DNA of the CDR3: TGTGCCACCAGCAGCGGCGGGGGCGGCGATAATGGCTACACCTTC. The chain recombines TRBV15 with TRBJ1-2, with D tentatively TRBD1 (6 bases). This CDR3 has 15 residues. Germline V gene sequence: CDR1 LNHNV, CDR2 YYDKDF (reference sequence). The V end lost 3 bases, the J end lost 6 bases, and 17 bases lay between the germline ends.

The chain is built from TRBV6-2 or TRBV6-3 and TRBJ2-1; a weak D match, TRBD1 (5 bases). V dropped 0 bases and J dropped 4 bases, with 13 bases sitting between them. Looked up from germline, CDR1 is MNHEY and CDR2 is SVGEGT. The CDR3 consists of 16 residues. The CDR3 reads CASSYSDSRQYNEQFF. In nucleotides, the CDR3 is TGTGCCAGCAGTTACTCAGACAGCCGTCAGTACAATGAGCAGTTCTTC.

The J gene is TRBJ1-2, the V gene TRBV28, with TRBD1 as a possible D gene (6 bases). The CDR3 runs to 14 residues. Germline loops: CDR1 MDHEN, CDR2 SYDVKM. Trimming cost V 6 bases and J 3 bases, with 14 bases left between them. The CDR3 loop reads CASSQLQGYYGYTF. The CDR3 DNA reads TGTGCCAGCAGCCAACTACAGGGCTACTATGGCTACACCTTC.

The chain couples TRBV6-6 to TRBJ1-5; TRBD1 aligns across 7 bases. CDR1 is MNHNY and CDR2 is SVGAGI in the germline V gene (reference sequence). The CDR3 has 14 amino acids. The trim removed 5 bases at V and 10 bases at J, leaving 11 bases unmatched. The CDR3 spells CASSQTGNPSPQHF. For the CDR3, the DNA is TGTGCCAGCAGTCAGACAGGGAATCCCAGCCCCCAGCATTTT.

This clone was found many times. The gene calls are TRBV11-1 and TRBJ1-1, with D uncertain. This CDR3 has 13 residues. Trimming shortened V by 1 base and J by 5 bases, and 8 bases separated the two germline ends. CDR1 is SGHAT, CDR2 FQDESV, per germline (reference sequence). The DNA of the CDR3 is TGTGCCAGCAGCTTAGGACCGTTGACTGAAGCTTTCTTT. It translates to CASSLGPLTEAFF.

The sample holds a few counts of this clone. The V gene is TRBV15, the J gene TRBJ2-2; D may be TRBD2 (6 bases). There are 15 residues in the CDR3. Germline V lookup: CDR1 LNHNV, CDR2 YYDKDF (reference sequence). The germline V and J ends were trimmed by 1 base and 4 bases, with 10 bases remaining between them. The CDR3 reads CATSRGGGVTGELFF. The DNA for the CDR3 is TGTGCCACCAGCAGAGGGGGCGGGGTCACCGGGGAGCTGTTTTTT.

The J gene is TRBJ1-4, the V gene TRBV27; a weak D match, TRBD1 (5 bases). V was shortened by 7 bases and J by 2 bases, with 11 bases between the two germline ends. The CDR3 is 14 amino acids. CDR1 is MNHEY, CDR2 SMNVEV, per germline (reference sequence). Here the CDR3 DNA reads TGTGCCAGCAAGCGCCGACAGACTAATGAAAAACTGTTTTTT. Translation gives CASKRRQTNEKLFF.

V usage is TRBV5-1 and J usage is TRBJ2-2; D is tentatively TRBD1 or TRBD2 (5 bases each). Germline V gene lookup returns CDR1 SGHRS and CDR2 YFSETQ. The V end lost 6 bases, the J end lost 3 bases, and 9 bases lay between the germline ends. This CDR3 contains 13 residues. The CDR3 bases are TGCGCCAGCACGGGGACCCACACCGGGGAGCTGTTTTTT. Its translation: CASTGTHTGELFF.

J is TRBJ1-6 and V is TRBV6-5, with 9 bases fitting TRBD1. CDR3 length: 16 amino acids. Germline V gene data show CDR1 as MNHEY and CDR2 as SVGAGI. The ends lost 4 bases at V and 9 bases at J; junction bases unmatched: 10. In DNA form, the CDR3 reads TGTGCCAGCAGTTTCGGGACAGGGAGTCCGGGTTCACCCCTCCACTTT. It translates to CASSFGTGSPGSPLHF.

The gene calls are TRBV10-2 and TRBJ1-2, with D maybe TRBD1 (5 bases). Germline CDR1 is WSHSY and CDR2 is SAAADI. With 6 bases removed from V and 7 bases from J, the gap between germline ends came to 15 bases. CDR3 size: 13 residues. As DNA, the CDR3 is TGCGCCAGCAGCGGGACGGTAACTGGTGGCTACACCTTC. Protein product: CASSGTVTGGYTF.

This clone was seen a few times. This chain connects TRBV5-1 to TRBJ1-4; D is undetermined. V lost 0 bases and J lost 5, with 11 bases in between. Germline V gives CDR1 SGHRS, CDR2 YFSETQ. The CDR3 has 15 amino acids. In DNA, the CDR3 is TGCGCCAGCAGCTTGGACGGCAGAAACAATGAAAAACTGTTTTTT. This encodes CASSLDGRNNEKLFF. Full variable domain (remainder filled in from reference TRBV5-1 and TRBJ1-4): KAGVTQTPRYLIKTRGQQVTLSCSPISGHRSVSWYQQTPGQGLQFLFEYFSETQRNKGNFPGRFSGRQFSNSRSEMNVSTLELGDSALYLCASSLDGRNNEKLFFGSGTQLSVL.

The rearrangement joins TRBV19 to TRBJ2-6; D might be TRBD1 (6 bases). The CDR3 runs 17 residues. The germline V gene has CDR1 LNHDA and CDR2 SQIVND (reference sequence). The V end lost 7 bases, the J end lost 3 bases, and 19 bases lay between the germline ends. The CDR3 is CASTPTQGQIGANVLTF. The CDR3 DNA sequence: TGTGCCAGTACTCCCACCCAGGGACAAATTGGGGCCAACGTCCTGACTTTC.

The V gene is TRBV6-4, the J gene TRBJ2-5; tentative D call: TRBD2 (6 bases). V lost 0 bases and J lost 4, with 12 bases in between. The CDR3 spans 15 residues. Germline-derived CDR1 and CDR2 are MRHNA and SNTAGT. The CDR3 here is CASSDSEGVGETQYF. CDR3 in DNA: TGTGCCAGCAGTGACTCGGAGGGCGTGGGAGAGACCCAGTACTTC.

In its sample, this clone was seen once. The chain employs TRBV5-1 and TRBJ1-3; tentative D call: TRBD1 (6 bases). Germline CDR1 SGHRS, CDR2 YFSETQ. V was pared by 4 bases and J by 0 bases, with 14 bases between. The CDR3 has 16 amino acids. The CDR3 loop reads CASSPTTGPSGNTIYF. The CDR3 bases are TGCGCCAGCAGCCCCACCACAGGGCCCTCTGGAAACACCATATATTTT. Filled out from reference TRBV5-1 and TRBJ1-3, the complete variable domain reads KAGVTQTPRYLIKTRGQQVTLSCSPISGHRSVSWYQQTPGQGLQFLFEYFSETQRNKGNFPGRFSGRQFSNSRSEMNVSTLELGDSALYLCASSPTTGPSGNTIYFGEGSWLTVV.

The chain carries TRBV19 and TRBJ1-5; tentatively, D is TRBD1 (5 bases). CDR1 and CDR2 (germline): LNHDA, SQIVND (reference sequence). Trimming removed 6 bases at V and 5 bases at J, with 20 bases between. CDR3 length equals 16 residues. CDR3 amino acids: CASRLGHRDGHQPQHF. The CDR3 nucleotides are TGTGCCAGTAGGCTCGGACACCGGGACGGACATCAGCCCCAGCATTTT.

The rearrangement uses TRBV30 and TRBJ1-2, with no clear D. CDR1 is GTSNPN, CDR2 SVGIG, per germline (reference sequence). The V gene lost 3 bases and the J gene lost 0 bases, with 8 bases spanning the gap. The CDR3 has 13 residues. CDR3 residues: CAWRHPSNYGYTF. DNA for the CDR3: TGTGCCTGGAGACACCCATCTAACTATGGCTACACCTTC.

The chain is built from TRBV25-1 and TRBJ1-1, with TRBD1 matching 12 bases. V dropped 5 bases and J dropped 5; count of bases not matched to a gene: 12. The CDR3 length is 17 residues. Germline lookup yields CDR1 MGHDK and CDR2 SYGVNS. The CDR3 bases are TGTGCCAGCAGTCCCGGGACAGGGGGCGCAGGGAGGACTGAAGCTTTCTTT. Translating gives CASSPGTGGAGRTEAFF.

This clone was observed a few times. This chain joins TRBV4-3 and TRBJ2-7; D call uncertain. This CDR3 contains 15 residues. The V end was cut by 1 base, the J end by 0 bases, with 10 bases between. CDR1 and CDR2 from the germline V gene are LGHNA and YSLEER. In nucleotides, the CDR3 is TGCGCCAGCAGCCAAGGCAGGATGCCCTCCTACGAGCAGTACTTC. This codes for CASSQGRMPSYEQYF.

This rearrangement joins TRBV6-5 to TRBJ1-1; D not certain. CDR1 is MNHEY, CDR2 SVGAGI, per germline. The CDR3 has 13 amino acids. Between the trimmed V and J ends, which lost 5 bases and 0 bases, there was a span of 7 bases. The CDR3 nucleotides are TGTGCCAGCAGTCCACAATTGAACACTGAAGCTTTCTTT. Amino acid sequence: CASSPQLNTEAFF.

This rearrangement joins TRBV30 to TRBJ2-1; the match to TRBD2 covers 11 bases. Germline CDR1 reads GTSNPN; CDR2 reads SVGIG (reference sequence). The V gene end was trimmed by 2 bases and the J gene end by 3 bases; junction bases not matched to a gene: 3. This CDR3 is built from 15 residues. CDR3: CAWSPTSGGYNEQFF. The CDR3, as DNA: TGTGCCTGGAGTCCTACTAGCGGGGGCTACAATGAGCAGTTCTTC.

V gene TRBV18 combines with J gene TRBJ1-2, with unresolved D. CDR3 length equals 12 residues. V was clipped by 3 bases and J by 6 bases, with 8 bases between them. The germline CDR1 and CDR2 sequences are KGHSH and LQKENI. The CDR3 DNA reads as TGTGCCAGCTCACCTCAACTAGATGGCTACACCTTC. It yields the protein CASSPQLDGYTF. Using reference TRBV18 and TRBJ1-2 for the parts outside the CDR3, the full variable domain is NAGVMQNPRHLVRRRGQEARLRCSPMKGHSHVYWYRQLPEEGLKFMVYLQKENIIDESGMPKERFSAEFPKEGPSILRIQQVVRGDSAAYFCASSPQLDGYTFGSGTRLTVV.

The genes are TRBV5-4 and TRBJ2-6, with 8 bases identical to TRBD1. The CDR3 consists of 17 residues. Germline CDR1 is SGHNT and CDR2 is YYREEE (reference sequence). J lost 4 bases, V lost 4 bases, and 10 bases had no gene match. In nucleotides, the CDR3 is TGTGCCAGCAGCGGTACTTCAGGGGGCATGGGGGCCAACGTCCTGACTTTC. This gives the protein CASSGTSGGMGANVLTF.